The 3 T cell receptor beta chains reported below all come from one sample, sequenced in a study of T-cell memory formation after mild COVID-19. TCRdb analysed the 5' RACE reads with MiXCR anew, one entry per CDR3 protein. The table lists some 14,000 distinct CDR3 sequences, 15% to 20% of them singletons. The sequencing input was PBMCs or a T cell subset sorted from them (not recorded which). These receptors were taken from a man aged 18 to 29 who had mild COVID-19 (a few samples of this study predate the infection). Cell type and time point are not known.

This clonotype was counted at least ten times. V is TRBV7-6 and J is TRBJ2-2; D is uncertain. Trimming pared 1 base from V and 5 bases from J, leaving 5 bases between. CDR3 size: 13 residues. The V gene's germline CDR1 is SGHVS and CDR2 FNYEAQ. The CDR3 bases are TGTGCCAGCAGCTTAGACACAACCGGGGAGCTGTTTTTT. Translating gives CASSLDTTGELFF.

This clonotype was seen at least ten times. V is TRBV4-3 and J is TRBJ1-6; D not certain. The V end was cut by 0 bases, the J end by 7 bases, with 10 bases between. Germline-derived CDR1 and CDR2 are LGHNA and YSLEER. This CDR3 is 15 amino acids long. The CDR3 bases are TGCGCCAGCAGCCAAGATCCAGGCTGGAATTCACCCCTCCACTTT. Translating gives CASSQDPGWNSPLHF.

This clonotype was seen many times. This chain links TRBV7-3 with TRBJ2-5, with a weak D call TRBD1 (5 bases). Germline values: CDR1 SGHTA, CDR2 FQGTGA. This CDR3 has 15 amino acids. The V and J ends lost 2 bases and 4 bases respectively, with 14 bases between them. The CDR3 DNA is TGTGCCAGCAGCTTAGGTCCAGGGAAGTTAGAGACCCAGTACTTC. Its translation is CASSLGPGKLETQYF.